Below are 21 T cell receptor beta chains sequenced from a single sample in a study of T cells in localized non-small cell lung cancer. TCRdb's table, derived via immunoSEQ multiplex PCR, lists solely in-frame clones and lacks some. The sample contains roughly 89,000 clones, roughly 93% of which appear only once. Sequences were derived from PBMCs, sampled before any cancer treatment. These receptors originate from a woman aged 35-75 years with stage II squamous cell lung carcinoma.

This chain uses TRBV28 with TRBJ1-4; D is ambiguous. V lost 2 bases to trimming and J lost 5 bases, with 12 bases between them. In germline, CDR1 is MDHEN, CDR2 SYDVKM. This CDR3 is built from 15 residues. The CDR3 loop is CASSLIGRYNEKLFF. CDR3 coding DNA: TGTGCCAGCAGTTTAATTGGACGGTACAATGAAAAACTGTTTTTT.

The chain links TRBV5-5 to TRBJ1-6, with D unresolved. Germline values: CDR1 SGHKS, CDR2 YYEKEE (reference sequence). V was cut by 4 bases and J by 10 bases, with 15 bases left in between. This CDR3 comprises 14 residues. CDR3 sequence (DNA): TGTGCCAGCAGCCCCGGGGAAAAGGACTCACCCCTCCACTTT. It translates to CASSPGEKDSPLHF.

The rearrangement links TRBV6-1 to TRBJ2-7; no clear D gene. Trimming cost V 0 bases and J 3 bases, with 9 bases left between them. This CDR3 is 14 amino acids long. The germline V gene encodes CDR1 MNHNS and CDR2 SASEGT. The CDR3 protein is CASSEADTYYEQYF. The CDR3 DNA reads TGTGCCAGCAGTGAAGCCGACACCTACTACGAGCAGTACTTC.

The chain has TRBV5-6 and TRBJ2-5; 8 positions agree with TRBD2. Germline CDR1 reads SGHDT; CDR2 reads YYEEEE. J gave up 6 bases and V 4 bases, and 11 bases lay outside the gene matches. This CDR3 region has 15 residues. CDR3 sequence: CASSPTSGLKKTQYF. CDR3 nucleotides: TGTGCCAGCAGCCCAACTAGCGGCCTCAAAAAGACCCAGTACTTC.

Turning to this clone: One end of the junction does not line up with germline, which may come from a read error. The V and J genes are TRBV5-1 and TRBJ2-1, with a possible D match to TRBD2 (5 bases). The CDR3 runs 14 residues. Germline CDR1 is SGHRS and CDR2 is YFSETQ. CDR3 nucleotides: TGCGCCAGCAGCCCCACTAGGGCCTACACTGAGCAGTTCTTC. Protein product: CASSPTRAYTEQFF.

J is TRBJ2-7 and V is TRBV5-4; D call uncertain. The CDR3 is 13 residues long. CDR1 and CDR2 from the germline V gene are SGHNT and YYREEE (reference sequence). V lost 2 bases and J lost 1, with 7 bases in between. CDR3 sequence reads: CASSFGQSYEQYF. CDR3 DNA: TGTGCCAGCAGCTTTGGGCAGTCCTACGAGCAGTACTTC. The whole variable domain, filled in from reference TRBV5-4 and TRBJ2-7, reads ETGVTQSPTHLIKTRGQQVTLRCSSQSGHNTVSWYQQALGQGPQFIFQYYREEENGRGNFPPRFSGLQFPNYSSELNVNALELDDSALYLCASSFGQSYEQYFGPGTRLTVT.

The sample holds one count of this clone. The chain combines TRBV6-1 with TRBJ1-1, with 7 bases fitting TRBD1. Per the germline V gene, CDR1 is MNHNS and CDR2 is SASEGT. After removal of 8 bases from V and 4 bases from J, the junction contained 7 bases not matched to a gene. This CDR3 has 13 amino acids. CDR3 protein: CASCTGVGTEAFF. The CDR3 coding sequence is TGTGCCAGCTGTACAGGGGTAGGCACTGAAGCTTTCTTT.

The chain recombines TRBV6-4 with TRBJ2-1, with D perhaps TRBD1 (6 bases). The V and J ends lost 4 bases and 7 bases respectively, with 11 bases between them. There are 13 residues in the CDR3. Germline CDR1 is MRHNA and CDR2 is SNTAGT. Here the CDR3 DNA reads TGTGCCAGCAGTGGGGGGCGTAGGAATGAGCAGTTCTTC. Translation: CASSGGRRNEQFF.

V gene TRBV4-1 combines with J gene TRBJ2-1, with 8 bases matching TRBD1. The CDR3 sequence is 15 residues long. The ends lost 6 bases at V and 2 bases at J; junction bases unmatched: 6. CDR1 and CDR2 from the germline V gene are MGHRA and YSYEKL. CDR3 DNA: TGCGCCAGCAGTCTTGGACAGGGCCCCTACAATGAGCAGTTCTTC. Translating it yields CASSLGQGPYNEQFF.

The rearrangement uses TRBV7-6 and TRBJ1-1; D unresolved. In germline, CDR1 is SGHVS, CDR2 FNYEAQ. Between the trimmed V and J ends, which lost 5 bases and 4 bases, there was a span of 17 bases. This CDR3 comprises 15 residues. CDR3 loop: CASSPTPGAGTEAFF. The CDR3 coding sequence is TGTGCCAGCAGCCCCACGCCGGGCGCGGGCACTGAAGCTTTCTTT.

The rearrangement uses TRBV5-4 and TRBJ1-5, with 9 nucleotides matching TRBD1. V lost 4 bases and J lost 3; bases outside the gene matches: 11. CDR3 length: 17 residues. CDR1 and CDR2 from the germline V gene are SGHNT and YYREEE (reference sequence). CDR3 region: CASSLGGQGTINQPQHF. The CDR3 DNA reads as TGTGCCAGCAGCCTCGGGGGACAGGGTACGATCAATCAGCCCCAGCATTTT.

The V gene is TRBV6-1, the J gene TRBJ1-1, with TRBD1 identical over 8 bases. Germline CDR1 is MNHNS and CDR2 is SASEGT. The CDR3 runs 15 residues. V was clipped by 6 bases and J by 5 bases; unmatched bases: 11. CDR3 nucleotides: TGTGCCAGCAGGGATTTGTCAGGGGGCAAAACTGAAGCTTTCTTT. This translates into CASRDLSGGKTEAFF.

The chain employs TRBV11-2 and TRBJ1-1; 7 positions match TRBD1. Germline-derived CDR1 and CDR2 are SGHAT and FQNNGV. This CDR3 comprises 16 residues. With 1 base clipped from V and 10 bases from J, the junction kept 15 bases outside the gene matches. The CDR3, as DNA: TGTGCCAGCAGCTTAGGTTCAGGGGGTGTCCCCTTACGAGCTTTCTTT. Its translation is CASSLGSGGVPLRAFF.

The chain has TRBV28 and TRBJ2-7; no clear D. V lost 4 bases, J lost 3 bases, and 10 bases lay in between. The CDR3 has 13 residues. From germline, CDR1 is MDHEN and CDR2 SYDVKM. The CDR3 reads CASSSPDVYEQYF. CDR3 DNA sequence: TGTGCCAGCAGTTCCCCTGACGTCTACGAGCAGTACTTC.

The V call is TRBV5-8, the J call TRBJ1-3; D is unresolved. The CDR3 contains 15 residues. CDR1 is SGHTS and CDR2 is YDEGEE in the germline V gene. Trimming left V 0 bases short and J 0 bases short, with 7 bases between. The CDR3 DNA is TGTGCCAGCAGCTTGGGGACTTCCTCTGGAAACACCATATATTTT. Amino acids: CASSLGTSSGNTIYF.

This chain's CDR3 is CASSPAGLINSPLHF. DNA for the CDR3: TGTGCCAGTTCACCGGCAGGGCTGATAAATTCACCCCTCCACTTT. The chain employs TRBV19 and TRBJ1-6; maybe TRBD1 (5 bases). Germline V gene lookup returns CDR1 LNHDA and CDR2 SQIVND (reference sequence). The CDR3 runs 15 residues. Trimming removed 8 bases at V and 7 bases at J, with 18 bases between.

The chain carries TRBV15 and TRBJ1-2, with D hard to call. Germline CDR1 LNHNV, CDR2 YYDKDF (reference sequence). V shed 7 bases and J shed 2 bases, with 20 bases lying between them. This CDR3 region has 16 residues. The CDR3 loop is CATKRGGVSNNYGYTF. CDR3 sequence (DNA): TGTGCCACCAAGAGAGGTGGCGTATCAAACAACTATGGCTACACCTTC.

This clone was picked up one time. The V call is TRBV7-2, the J call TRBJ1-1, with D possibly being TRBD1 (6 bases). CDR3 length: 17 residues. The germline V and J ends were trimmed by 1 base and 1 base, with 16 bases remaining between them. CDR1 and CDR2 (germline): SGHTA, FQGNSA. CDR3 nucleotide sequence: TGTGCCAGCAGCTTAGGGGGACAAGGCTCTTCGAACACTGAAGCTTTCTTT. Translating gives CASSLGGQGSSNTEAFF.

The chain uses TRBV5-4 and TRBJ1-1, with D possibly being TRBD1 (5 bases). V lost 1 base, J lost 6 bases, and 13 bases lay in between. There are 14 residues in the CDR3. Germline CDR1 SGHNT, CDR2 YYREEE (reference sequence). The CDR3 region is CASSLIDSGAEAFF. CDR3 sequence (DNA): TGTGCCAGCAGCTTGATAGACAGCGGGGCTGAAGCTTTCTTT.

This clone was seen more than once but under ten times. The rearrangement uses TRBV7-2 and TRBJ2-1, with TRBD2 matching 9 bases. V was pared by 0 bases and J by 6 bases, with 9 bases of the junction left unmatched. In germline, CDR1 is SGHTA, CDR2 FQGNSA. The CDR3 loop spans 17 amino acids. The CDR3 nucleotides read TGTGCCAGCAGCTTAGCCGGGGCTAGCGGGGCGTTCAATGAGCAGTTCTTC. Amino acid sequence: CASSLAGASGAFNEQFF.

This chain links TRBV5-1 with TRBJ1-1, with 8 bases aligning to TRBD1. V dropped 0 bases and J dropped 1; count of bases not matched to a gene: 2. The CDR3 is 15 residues long. Per germline, CDR1 SGHRS and CDR2 YFSETQ. CDR3 DNA sequence: TGCGCCAGCAGCTTGGATGGGACAGGGAACACTGAAGCTTTCTTT. Translation gives CASSLDGTGNTEAFF.